A single sample gave rise to the 21 T cell receptor beta chains below, sequenced in a study of T-cell memory formation after mild COVID-19. TCRdb used MiXCR to reprocess the 5' RACE reads, holding one entry per CDR3 protein. The sample shows tens of thousands of distinct CDR3 sequences, about 16% of them seen only once. Sequencing was performed on PBMCs or a T cell subset sorted from them (not recorded which). These receptors all stem from a young man who had mild COVID-19 (a few samples of this study predate the infection). Cell type and time point are not known.

The rearrangement joins TRBV4-1 to TRBJ2-1; D is ambiguous. V was pared by 2 bases and J by 10 bases, with 12 bases between. Per germline, CDR1 MGHRA and CDR2 YSYEKL. The CDR3 runs to 13 residues. CDR3 protein: CASSQQYRWEQFF. In DNA, the CDR3 is TGCGCCAGCAGCCAACAATACCGGTGGGAGCAGTTCTTC.

This chain uses TRBV29-1 with TRBJ1-2; weak D call: TRBD1 (6 bases). Germline V gives CDR1 SQVTM, CDR2 ANQGSEA. The V end was cut by 6 bases, the J end by 9 bases, with 14 bases between. CDR3 length: 11 residues. The DNA of the CDR3 is TGCAGCGTAGCAGAGGGGGATAGCTACACCTTC. This encodes CSVAEGDSYTF.

The genes are TRBV6-2 or TRBV6-3 and TRBJ2-2; D is unclear. The germline V gene has CDR1 MNHEY and CDR2 SVGEGT. CDR3 length: 15 residues. Trimming left V 2 bases short and J 4 bases short, with 11 bases between. The CDR3: CASSYGPSLTGELFF. The CDR3, as DNA: TGTGCCAGCAGTTACGGTCCATCCCTCACCGGGGAGCTGTTTTTT.

This clonotype was counted a few times. V gene TRBV6-5 combines with J gene TRBJ2-2; either TRBD1 or TRBD2 may fit D (6 bases each). This CDR3 has 19 amino acids. Trimming stripped 7 bases from V and 6 bases from J, with 30 bases between. Germline CDR1 and CDR2: MNHEY and SVGAGI. DNA for the CDR3: TGTGCCAGCATTCCCTGGGGGGACAACTCGCTAGATTACCCCGGGGAGCTGTTTTTT. Amino acids: CASIPWGDNSLDYPGELFF.

A few counts support this clonotype. The J gene is TRBJ2-5, the V gene TRBV7-2; TRBD2 might be the D (6 bases). The CDR3 sequence is 15 residues long. Trimming pared 1 base from V and 2 bases from J, leaving 11 bases between. Germline CDR1 is SGHTA and CDR2 is FQGNSA. The CDR3 region is CASSLVSGPQETQYF. In DNA, the CDR3 is TGTGCCAGCAGCTTAGTTAGCGGACCGCAAGAGACCCAGTACTTC.

This chain links TRBV5-1 with TRBJ2-3; possibly TRBD1 for D (6 bases). V shed 4 bases and J shed 1 base, with 19 bases lying between them. CDR1 is SGHRS, CDR2 YFSETQ, per germline. CDR3 length: 17 amino acids. The CDR3 DNA follows: TGCGCCAGCAGCCGACGGCCAGGGGTGATTCGCACAGATACGCAGTATTTT. Encoded protein: CASSRRPGVIRTDTQYF.

The chain recombines TRBV6-2 or TRBV6-3 with TRBJ2-5; D uncertain. The V gene lost 3 bases and the J gene lost 1 base, with 6 bases spanning the gap. Germline CDR1 reads MNHEY; CDR2 reads SVGEGT. This CDR3 contains 13 residues. CDR3 sequence: CASSYESQETQYF. CDR3 DNA sequence: TGTGCCAGCAGTTATGAGAGCCAAGAGACCCAGTACTTC.

The rearrangement joins TRBV6-1 to TRBJ1-1; D gene ambiguous. V was clipped by 2 bases and J by 0 bases, with 4 bases between them. The CDR3 extends over 13 amino acids. Per germline, CDR1 MNHNS and CDR2 SASEGT. Written as DNA, the CDR3 is TGTGCCAGCAGTGAATGGTTGAACACTGAAGCTTTCTTT. Translating gives CASSEWLNTEAFF.

A few counts support this clonotype. The chain combines TRBV4-3 with TRBJ2-7; D gene ambiguous. The CDR3 is 14 amino acids. Deletions cut 3 bases from V and 0 bases from J, with 9 bases between. Germline lookup yields CDR1 LGHNA and CDR2 YSLEER. This chain's CDR3 is CASSQDAGSYEQYF. In DNA form, the CDR3 reads TGCGCCAGCAGCCAGGACGCAGGCTCCTACGAGCAGTACTTC.

As concerns this clonotype: Germline and junction disagree at one end, which may indicate a read error. The chain recombines TRBV12-3 or TRBV12-4 with TRBJ1-6; D gene uncertain. CDR3 length: 12 amino acids. In nucleotides, the CDR3 is TGTGACAGCAGAGGGTATAATTCACCCCTCCACTTT. Residues: CDSRGYNSPLHF.

This clonotype was recorded a few times. V and J are TRBV7-2 and TRBJ1-1; tentative D call: TRBD1 (5 bases). V shed 0 bases and J shed 9 bases, with 11 bases lying between them. Germline CDR1 SGHTA, CDR2 FQGNSA. This CDR3 has 13 residues. The CDR3 region is CASSLAPDRQAFF. The DNA of the CDR3 is TGTGCCAGCAGCTTAGCCCCCGACAGACAAGCTTTCTTT.

The J gene is TRBJ2-1, the V gene TRBV15; TRBD1 is a possible D gene (5 bases). There are 17 residues in the CDR3. Trimming cost V 3 bases and J 8 bases, with 23 bases left between them. Germline CDR1 is LNHNV and CDR2 is YYDKDF (reference sequence). The CDR3 sequence: CATSRSIYRRPEDEQFF. Here the CDR3 DNA reads TGTGCCACCAGCAGGTCCATTTACAGGAGACCCGAGGATGAGCAGTTCTTC. The whole variable domain, filled in from reference TRBV15 and TRBJ2-1, reads DAMVIQNPRYQVTQFGKPVTLSCSQTLNHNVMYWYQQKSSQAPKLLFHYYDKDFNNEADTPDNFQSRRPNTSFCFLDIRSPGLGDTAMYLCATSRSIYRRPEDEQFFGPGTRLTVL.

The table lists this clonotype with a few counts. This chain uses TRBV4-3 with TRBJ1-5, with a possible D match to TRBD1 (6 bases). Per the germline V gene, CDR1 is LGHNA and CDR2 is YSLEER. The CDR3 runs to 15 residues. Trimming cost V 1 base and J 7 bases, with 14 bases left between them. This CDR3 reads CASSQGRGGNQPQHF. Here the CDR3 DNA reads TGCGCCAGCAGCCAAGGGAGAGGGGGGAACCAGCCCCAGCATTTT.

The table lists this clonotype with many counts. The chain has TRBV4-1 and TRBJ2-2; 7 bases align to TRBD2. Germline CDR1 MGHRA, CDR2 YSYEKL. The V segment lost 6 bases and the J segment 2 bases; nucleotides outside the gene matches: 6. The CDR3 loop spans 15 amino acids. The CDR3 nucleotides read TGCGCCAGCAGTTGGGCTAGCGGAAACACCGGGGAGCTGTTTTTT. Its translation: CASSWASGNTGELFF.

This clonotype has more than one count but fewer than ten. The chain recombines TRBV12-3 or TRBV12-4 with TRBJ2-6; D is possibly TRBD2 (6 bases). The ends were cut back, 6 bases at V and 2 bases at J, with 8 bases in the middle. The CDR3 spans 14 residues. The CDR3 DNA sequence: TGTGCCAGCAGCGGCGGGGCTGGGGCCAACGTCCTGACTTTC. The encoded protein is CASSGGAGANVLTF.

J is TRBJ1-5 and V is TRBV29-1; 7 bases are shared with TRBD1. V lost 5 bases to trimming and J lost 2 bases; unmatched junction nucleotides: 3. The CDR3 runs to 13 residues. The germline CDR1 and CDR2 sequences are SQVTM and ANQGSEA. The CDR3 spells CSVSGTGNQPQHF. CDR3 DNA sequence: TGCAGCGTTTCCGGGACAGGCAATCAGCCCCAGCATTTT.

This clonotype was counted between two and nine times. V is TRBV29-1 and J is TRBJ2-1; the D is unclear. Germline V gives CDR1 SQVTM, CDR2 ANQGSEA. V was clipped by 7 bases and J by 0 bases, with 10 bases between them. The CDR3 loop spans 13 amino acids. As DNA, the CDR3 is TGCAGCGCCACGGCGAGCTCCTACAATGAGCAGTTCTTC. It codes for CSATASSYNEQFF.

A few counts support this clonotype. The DNA for the CDR3 is TGTGCCAGCAGCGAGGGACAGATTCAGCCCCAGCATTTT. Protein sequence: CASSEGQIQPQHF. The rearrangement links TRBV6-5 to TRBJ1-5; TRBD1 matches at 7 bases. The CDR3 runs 13 residues. V shed 6 bases and J 6 bases; nucleotides not matched to a gene: 5. Germline V gene sequence: CDR1 MNHEY, CDR2 SVGAGI.

This clonotype was detected a few times. The CDR3 DNA sequence: TGTGCCAGCTCCGAATGGGGATATGGCTACACCTTC. Its translation is CASSEWGYGYTF. The genes are TRBV4-2 and TRBJ1-2, with no clear D. Germline CDR1 LGHNA, CDR2 YNFKEQ. Trimming shortened V by 8 bases and J by 5 bases, and 12 bases separated the two germline ends. This CDR3 is 12 amino acids long.

This chain links TRBV7-9 with TRBJ2-2, with unresolved D. The V gene lost 5 bases and the J gene lost 4 bases, with 5 bases spanning the gap. The CDR3 length is 12 residues. Germline CDR1 and CDR2: SEHNR and FQNEAQ (reference sequence). DNA of the CDR3: TGTGCCAGCAGCCAAAGCACCGGGGAGCTGTTTTTT. Protein product: CASSQSTGELFF.

This chain uses TRBV27 with TRBJ1-4; D unresolved. Germline V gives CDR1 MNHEY, CDR2 SMNVEV (reference sequence). This CDR3 is built from 12 residues. The ends were cut back, 2 bases at V and 8 bases at J, with 6 bases in the middle. CDR3 sequence: CASSLHGEKLFF. For the CDR3, the DNA is TGTGCCAGCAGTTTACATGGGGAAAAACTGTTTTTT.